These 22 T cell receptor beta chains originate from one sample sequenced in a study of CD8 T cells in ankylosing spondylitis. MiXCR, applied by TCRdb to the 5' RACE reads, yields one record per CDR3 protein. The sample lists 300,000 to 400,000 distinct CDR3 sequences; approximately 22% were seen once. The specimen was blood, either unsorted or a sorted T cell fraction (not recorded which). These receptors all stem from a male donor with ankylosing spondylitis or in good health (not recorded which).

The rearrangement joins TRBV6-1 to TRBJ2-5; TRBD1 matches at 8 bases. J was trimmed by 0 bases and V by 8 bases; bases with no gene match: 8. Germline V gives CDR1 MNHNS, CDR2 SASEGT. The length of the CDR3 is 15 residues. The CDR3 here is CASGRGPGYQETQYF. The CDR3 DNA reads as TGTGCCAGCGGCAGGGGGCCCGGGTACCAAGAGACCCAGTACTTC.

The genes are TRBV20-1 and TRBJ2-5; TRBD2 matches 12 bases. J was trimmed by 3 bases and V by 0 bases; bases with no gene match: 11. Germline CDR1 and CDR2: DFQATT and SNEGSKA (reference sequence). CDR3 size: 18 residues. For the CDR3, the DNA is TGCAGTGCTAGAGATAGGACTAGCGGGGTTAGGGTAGAAGAGACCCAGTACTTC. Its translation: CSARDRTSGVRVEETQYF.

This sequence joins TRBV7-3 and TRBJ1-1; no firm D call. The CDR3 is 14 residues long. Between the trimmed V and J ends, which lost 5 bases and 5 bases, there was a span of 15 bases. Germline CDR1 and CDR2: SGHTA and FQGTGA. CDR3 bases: TGTGCCAGCAGCCCCCAGCCGCTCGGGACTGAAGCTTTCTTT. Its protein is CASSPQPLGTEAFF.

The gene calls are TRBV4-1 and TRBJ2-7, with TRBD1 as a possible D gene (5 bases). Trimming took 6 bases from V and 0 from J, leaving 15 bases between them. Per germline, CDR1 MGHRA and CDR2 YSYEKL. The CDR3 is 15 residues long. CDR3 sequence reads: CASSHLAQGSYEQYF. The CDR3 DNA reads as TGCGCCAGCAGTCATCTTGCCCAGGGCTCCTACGAGCAGTACTTC.

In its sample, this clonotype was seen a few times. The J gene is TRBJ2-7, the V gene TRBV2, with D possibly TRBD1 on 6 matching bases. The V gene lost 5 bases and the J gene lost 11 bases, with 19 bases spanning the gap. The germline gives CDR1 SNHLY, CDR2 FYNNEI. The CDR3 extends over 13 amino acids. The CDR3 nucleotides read TGTGCCAGCAGTCAACCGGGACATCGAGAGGAGTACTTC. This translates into CASSQPGHREEYF.

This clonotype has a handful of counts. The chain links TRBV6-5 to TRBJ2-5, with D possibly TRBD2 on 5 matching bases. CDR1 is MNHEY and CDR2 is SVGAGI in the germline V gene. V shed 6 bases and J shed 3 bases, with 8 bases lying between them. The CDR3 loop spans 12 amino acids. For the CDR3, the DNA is TGTGCCAGCAGGCTGAGGGAAGAGACCCAGTACTTC. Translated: CASRLREETQYF.

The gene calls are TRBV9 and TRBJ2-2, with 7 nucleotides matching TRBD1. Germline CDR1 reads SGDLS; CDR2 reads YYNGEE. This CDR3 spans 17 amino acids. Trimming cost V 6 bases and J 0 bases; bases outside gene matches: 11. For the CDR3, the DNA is TGTGCCAGCAACCGGGACAGAATAAACCCGAACACCGGGGAGCTGTTTTTT. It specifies CASNRDRINPNTGELFF.

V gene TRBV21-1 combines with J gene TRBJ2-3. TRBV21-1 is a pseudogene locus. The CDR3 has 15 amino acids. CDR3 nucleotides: TGTGCCAGCAGCAAAACGCTCGGCAGCACAGATACGCAGTATTTT. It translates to CASSKTLGSTDTQYF.

CDR3 coding DNA: TGCGCCAGCAGCTTGGAGGGGGCTATCTCCTACAATGAGCAGTTCTTC. Protein sequence: CASSLEGAISYNEQFF. The chain has TRBV5-1 and TRBJ2-1, with 7 nucleotides matching TRBD1. The ends lost 0 bases at V and 0 bases at J; junction bases unmatched: 3. The CDR3 is 16 amino acids. CDR1 is SGHRS and CDR2 is YFSETQ in the germline V gene.

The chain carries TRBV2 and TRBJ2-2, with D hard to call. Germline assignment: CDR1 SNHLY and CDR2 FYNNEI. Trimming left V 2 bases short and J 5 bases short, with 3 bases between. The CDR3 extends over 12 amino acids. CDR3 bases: TGTGCCAGCAGTGAATTTACCGGGGAGCTGTTTTTT. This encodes CASSEFTGELFF.

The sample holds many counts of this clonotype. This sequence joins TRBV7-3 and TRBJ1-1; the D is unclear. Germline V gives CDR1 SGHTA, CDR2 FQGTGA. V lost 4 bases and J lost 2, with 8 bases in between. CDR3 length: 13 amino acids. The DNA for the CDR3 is TGTGCCAGCAGCTCCGGACTCAACACTGAAGCTTTCTTT. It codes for CASSSGLNTEAFF.

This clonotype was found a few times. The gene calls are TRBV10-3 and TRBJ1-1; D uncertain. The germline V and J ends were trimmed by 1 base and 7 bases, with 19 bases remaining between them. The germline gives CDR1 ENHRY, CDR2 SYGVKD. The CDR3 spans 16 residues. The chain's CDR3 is CAISEYIERPEDEAFF. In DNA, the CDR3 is TGTGCCATCAGTGAGTATATAGAACGGCCAGAGGATGAAGCTTTCTTT.

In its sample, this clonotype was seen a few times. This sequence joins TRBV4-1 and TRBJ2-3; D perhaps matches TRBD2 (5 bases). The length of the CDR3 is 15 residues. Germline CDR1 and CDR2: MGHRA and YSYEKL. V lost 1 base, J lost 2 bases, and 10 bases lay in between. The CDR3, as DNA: TGCGCCAGCAGCCAAGTTCCGGGGATCACAGATACGCAGTATTTT. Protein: CASSQVPGITDTQYF.

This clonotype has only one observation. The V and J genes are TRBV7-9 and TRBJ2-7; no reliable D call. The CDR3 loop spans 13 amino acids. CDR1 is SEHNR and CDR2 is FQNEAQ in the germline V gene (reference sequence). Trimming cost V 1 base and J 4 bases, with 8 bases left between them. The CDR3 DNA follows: TGTGCCAGCAGCTTAGATGGCGTTTACGAGCAGTACTTC. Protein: CASSLDGVYEQYF.

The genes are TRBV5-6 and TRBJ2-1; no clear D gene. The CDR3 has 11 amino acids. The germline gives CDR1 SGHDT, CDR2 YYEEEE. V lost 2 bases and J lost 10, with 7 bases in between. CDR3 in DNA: TGTGCCAGCAGCTTTTCGGAGGAGCAGTTCTTC. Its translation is CASSFSEEQFF.

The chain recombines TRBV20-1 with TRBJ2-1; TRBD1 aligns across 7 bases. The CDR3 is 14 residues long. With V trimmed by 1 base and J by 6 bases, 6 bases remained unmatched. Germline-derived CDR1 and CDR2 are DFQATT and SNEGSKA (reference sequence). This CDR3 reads CSARGQGDINEQFF. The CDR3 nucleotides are TGCAGTGCTAGAGGTCAGGGGGACATCAATGAGCAGTTCTTC.

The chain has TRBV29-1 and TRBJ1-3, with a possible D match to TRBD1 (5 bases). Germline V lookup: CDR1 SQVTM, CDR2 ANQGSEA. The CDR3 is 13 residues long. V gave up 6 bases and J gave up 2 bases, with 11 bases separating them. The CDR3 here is CSVVGEPGNTIYF. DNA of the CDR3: TGCAGCGTGGTGGGGGAGCCTGGAAACACCATATATTTT.

The DNA for the CDR3 is TGCAGGGGACCGAAAAAAGGTGGCTACACCTTC. Protein: CRGPKKGGYTF. V gene TRBV20-1 combines with J gene TRBJ1-2, with a weak D call TRBD1 (5 bases). The germline V gene has CDR1 DFQATT and CDR2 SNEGSKA (reference sequence). The CDR3 loop spans 11 amino acids.

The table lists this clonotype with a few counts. CDR3 DNA sequence: TGCAGCGTTGAAGAGGGGCGCAGCTACGAGCAGTACTTC. It codes for CSVEEGRSYEQYF. V usage is TRBV29-1 and J usage is TRBJ2-7; a weak D match, TRBD1 (5 bases). The length of the CDR3 is 13 residues. Germline V CDR1 and CDR2: SQVTM, ANQGSEA. V lost 0 bases and J lost 3, with 9 bases in between.

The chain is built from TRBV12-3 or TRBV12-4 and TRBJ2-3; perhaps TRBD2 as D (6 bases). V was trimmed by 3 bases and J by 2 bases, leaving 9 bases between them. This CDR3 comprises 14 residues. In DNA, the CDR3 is TGTGCCAGCAGTTTTGCGGGGAACACAGATACGCAGTATTTT. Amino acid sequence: CASSFAGNTDTQYF.

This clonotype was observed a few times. CDR3 amino acids: CASSEPGVGYEQYF. CDR3 in DNA: TGTGCCAGCAGTGAACCAGGGGTCGGGTACGAGCAGTACTTC. This chain uses TRBV2 with TRBJ2-7; perhaps TRBD1 as D (6 bases). This CDR3 has 14 residues. Germline values: CDR1 SNHLY, CDR2 FYNNEI. Trimming removed 2 bases at V and 4 bases at J, with 12 bases between. The whole variable domain, filled in from reference TRBV2 and TRBJ2-7, reads EPEVTQTPSHQVTQMGQEVILRCVPISNHLYFYWYRQILGQKVEFLVSFYNNEISEKSEIFDDQFSVERPDGSNFTLKIRSTKLEDSAMYFCASSEPGVGYEQYFGPGTRLTVT.

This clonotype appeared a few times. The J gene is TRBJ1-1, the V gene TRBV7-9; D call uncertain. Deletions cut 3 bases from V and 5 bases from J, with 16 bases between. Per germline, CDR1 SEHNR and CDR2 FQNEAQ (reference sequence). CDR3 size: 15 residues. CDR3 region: CASSFRDTANTEAFF. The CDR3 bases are TGTGCCAGCAGCTTTAGGGATACCGCTAATACTGAAGCTTTCTTT.